This entry concerns a single TCR beta chain. Authors' data handling: Nucleated cell number was recorded as an estimate derived from reference gene primer amplification. TCRdb keeps only in-frame clones here, not all; method: immunoSEQ multiplex PCR. From that table come the V and J calls and clone size; the DNA was used to work out D and trimming. The sample yields about 230,000 clones, roughly 91% seen once. The data originate from a study of blood T cell repertoires in COVID-19. Recruitment covered over 20 US areas and drew participants whose ages spanned roughly 18 to 89 years. The study assigned cohorts using participant-reported clinical history. The TCR sequence derives from a young woman with acute COVID-19. The sample was PBMCs or T cells enriched from blood (not recorded which).

The CDR3 DNA is TGTGCCAGCAGCTCCCCCGGGACAGGGCTTCTTGGCTACACCTTC. This sequence encodes CASSSPGTGLLGYTF. V gene TRBV7-2 combines with J gene TRBJ1-2; TRBD1 agrees at 9 bases. This CDR3 is built from 15 residues. Germline CDR1 and CDR2: SGHTA and FQGNSA. V gave up 4 bases and J gave up 7 bases; unmatched junction bases: 10.